This T cell receptor beta chain originates from a study of blood T cells in healthy people across ages. On the study more broadly: Roughly one uniquely barcoded beta molecule per two T cells was captured. Findings of the study overall: Any changes in expanded clonotypes were possibly confounded, as donor CMV status remained unknown. Getting older went along with TCR beta diversity per million T cells dropping roughly linearly.

Germline V gene lookup returns CDR1 SGHTA and CDR2 FQGNSA. V lost 5 bases and J lost 0, with 14 bases in between. The CDR3 is made up of 16 amino acids. For the second PCR, which ran for roughly 6 to 11 cycles, a sample-barcoded 5' primer and a J-beta primer mix were used. TCRdb fed the 5' RACE reads into MiXCR, producing one record per CDR3 protein. This table holds 700,000 to 850,000 distinct CDR3 sequences, 35% to 40% found once. This clonotype was picked up many times. Its antigen is still unknown. Sequencing was done on a sample of blood. The chain uses TRBV7-2 and TRBJ2-4, with D possibly TRBD2 on 6 matching bases. The clonotype comes from a man younger than 30 in good health. CDR3 residues: CASSAGPGLAKNIQYF. CDR3 coding DNA: TGTGCCAGCAGCGCCGGACCGGGACTAGCCAAAAACATTCAGTACTTC.